The 17 T cell receptor beta chains below were found in one sample sequenced in a study of response to subunit inactivated influenza vaccine. TCRdb reprocessed the RT-PCR reads with MiXCR, giving one entry per CDR3 protein. The sample shows 290,000 or so distinct CDR3 sequences, roughly 22% of them seen only once. The starting material was PBMCs from blood, obtained less than 22 months after vaccination. The receptors here all came from a man between 50 and 70 years old who received an inactivated influenza vaccine.

This clonotype was seen many times. The chain combines TRBV5-1 with TRBJ1-1; possible D gene TRBD1, 6 bases. This CDR3 is built from 15 residues. Germline V CDR1 and CDR2: SGHRS, YFSETQ. Between the trimmed V and J ends, which lost 3 bases and 5 bases, there was a span of 17 bases. The CDR3 nucleotides read TGCGCCAGCAGCTGGGACACCCGCGGTGGTACTGAAGCTTTCTTT. Amino acids: CASSWDTRGGTEAFF.

V gene TRBV7-3 combines with J gene TRBJ2-2; 7 bases agree with TRBD1. V shed 5 bases, J shed 9 bases, and the junction held 6 bases outside the gene matches. The germline gives CDR1 SGHTA, CDR2 FQGTGA. The CDR3 is made up of 13 amino acids. The CDR3 loop is CASSLTGARELFF. CDR3 DNA: TGTGCCAGCAGCCTTACAGGGGCCCGGGAGCTGTTTTTT.

The chain links TRBV12-3 or TRBV12-4 to TRBJ1-6, with 7 positions matching TRBD1. V dropped 6 bases and J dropped 0; count of bases not matched to a gene: 8. There are 17 residues in the CDR3. The CDR3 sequence is CASRRRGQSSYNSPLHF. The CDR3 nucleotides read TGTGCCAGCAGAAGACGGGGACAGAGCTCCTATAATTCACCCCTCCACTTT.

This clonotype was counted only a few times. The rearrangement joins TRBV12-3 or TRBV12-4 to TRBJ2-5, with D uncertain. CDR3 length equals 14 residues. The germline V and J ends were trimmed by 5 bases and 5 bases, with 15 bases remaining between them. CDR3: CASSPSVGLETQYF. The CDR3 region has the DNA TGTGCCAGCAGTCCCTCCGTAGGGTTGGAGACCCAGTACTTC.

There are a few counts of this clonotype. The chain joins TRBV4-1 to TRBJ2-5; D possibly corresponds to TRBD1 (6 bases). V lost 0 bases, J lost 3 bases, and 11 bases lay in between. CDR1 and CDR2 from the germline V gene are MGHRA and YSYEKL. CDR3 length: 15 amino acids. For the CDR3, the DNA is TGCGCCAGCAGCCAAGATGGTGCAGGGGAAGAGACCCAGTACTTC. Encoded protein: CASSQDGAGEETQYF.

This clonotype has only a few counts. The rearrangement uses TRBV7-2 and TRBJ2-3; 8 bases are shared with TRBD2. The CDR3 loop spans 14 amino acids. The V and J ends lost 3 bases and 2 bases, in that order; junction bases with no gene match: 1. CDR1 is SGHTA and CDR2 is FQGNSA in the germline V gene. CDR3 residues: CASSLTSVTDTQYF. In DNA form, the CDR3 reads TGTGCCAGCAGCTTGACTAGCGTCACAGATACGCAGTATTTT.

This chain links TRBV14 with TRBJ2-7; D gene uncertain. Germline CDR1 reads SGHDN; CDR2 reads FVKESK. This CDR3 has 15 residues. V lost 0 bases to trimming and J lost 2 bases, with 11 bases between them. The CDR3 region has the DNA TGTGCCAGCAGCCAAGATTACCGCCCGGCCTACGAGCAGTACTTC. Its protein product is CASSQDYRPAYEQYF. Supplemented by reference TRBV14 and TRBJ2-7, the full variable domain reads EAGVTQFPSHSVIEKGQTVTLRCDPISGHDNLYWYRRVMGKEIKFLLHFVKESKQDESGMPNNRFLAERTGGTYSTLKVQPAELEDSGVYFCASSQDYRPAYEQYFGPGTRLTVT.

This chain connects TRBV19 to TRBJ2-1, with a weak D call TRBD2 (5 bases). This CDR3 spans 14 amino acids. V dropped 10 bases and J dropped 3 bases, with 16 bases sitting between them. Germline-derived CDR1 and CDR2 are LNHDA and SQIVND (reference sequence). The CDR3 is CATKEGVDYNEQFF. In nucleotides, the CDR3 is TGTGCCACTAAAGAGGGAGTGGACTACAATGAGCAGTTCTTC.

The chain joins TRBV4-2 to TRBJ2-1; 8 bases agree with TRBD2. Germline CDR1 is LGHNA and CDR2 is YNFKEQ. This CDR3 is 15 amino acids long. J was trimmed by 3 bases and V by 3 bases; bases with no gene match: 4. DNA of the CDR3: TGTGCCAGCAGCCAGATAGCGGGACTCTACAATGAGCAGTTCTTC. This codes for CASSQIAGLYNEQFF.

This clonotype was recorded at least ten times. The rearrangement joins TRBV7-9 to TRBJ1-1; unclear D gene. CDR1 is SEHNR and CDR2 is FQNEAQ in the germline V gene (reference sequence). Trimming shortened V by 1 base and J by 1 base, and 7 bases separated the two germline ends. This CDR3 has 14 residues. CDR3 region: CASSLVWKNTEAFF. For the CDR3, the DNA is TGTGCCAGCAGCTTAGTATGGAAGAACACTGAAGCTTTCTTT.

This clonotype was observed a few times. V gene TRBV9 combines with J gene TRBJ1-4, with 9 bases that match TRBD1. The CDR3 has 18 residues. Unmatched junction bases numbered 17, after V lost 4 bases and J lost 7 bases. Per the germline V gene, CDR1 is SGDLS and CDR2 is YYNGEE. As DNA, the CDR3 is TGTGCCAGCAGCCGCGGAGAGACCCCAACAGGGGGCTTTGAAAAACTGTTTTTT. Protein sequence: CASSRGETPTGGFEKLFF.

The chain is built from TRBV30 and TRBJ1-5; D unresolved. There are 13 residues in the CDR3. Germline V lookup: CDR1 GTSNPN, CDR2 SVGIG (reference sequence). Trimming pared 1 base from V and 6 bases from J, leaving 10 bases between. The CDR3 is CAWSGTRGQPQHF. Here the CDR3 DNA reads TGTGCCTGGAGTGGGACTCGCGGTCAGCCCCAGCATTTT.

The chain combines TRBV10-3 with TRBJ2-2; D remains unclear. Trimming cost V 5 bases and J 2 bases, with 9 bases left between them. Germline values: CDR1 ENHRY, CDR2 SYGVKD. The CDR3 is 14 residues long. The CDR3 sequence: CAISPRANTGELFF. The CDR3 bases are TGTGCCATCAGTCCCCGGGCCAACACCGGGGAGCTGTTTTTT.

The J gene is TRBJ1-1, the V gene TRBV21-1; the table assigns TRBD1, which was not confirmed against the DNA. TRBV21-1 is classified as a pseudogene. The CDR3 has 14 amino acids. The CDR3 here is CASSKASGRGEAFF. In DNA, the CDR3 is TGTGCCAGCAGCAAAGCCTCAGGGCGGGGTGAAGCTTTCTTT.

This clonotype has just a few counts. One end of the junction does not line up with germline, which may come from a read error. The chain has TRBV19 and TRBJ1-2; 8 bases agree with TRBD1. The CDR3 is 14 amino acids. Per germline, CDR1 LNHDA and CDR2 SQIVND (reference sequence). This CDR3 reads CASSVDRGVAGYTF. CDR3 DNA sequence: TGTGCCAGTAGTGTAGACAGGGGAGTGGCTGGCTACACCTTC.

The rearrangement joins TRBV19 to TRBJ2-5, with TRBD1 identical over 10 bases. The germline gives CDR1 LNHDA, CDR2 SQIVND (reference sequence). V shed 9 bases and J 2 bases; nucleotides not matched to a gene: 6. This CDR3 has 14 residues. CDR3 sequence: CASDPGQGQETQYF. CDR3 bases: TGTGCCAGCGATCCGGGACAGGGGCAAGAGACCCAGTACTTC.

This chain connects TRBV2 to TRBJ1-2, with TRBD1 as a possible D gene (6 bases). CDR1 and CDR2 (germline): SNHLY, FYNNEI. V lost 6 bases to trimming and J lost 5 bases, with 16 bases between them. This CDR3 comprises 14 residues. DNA for the CDR3: TGTGCCAGCAGCGGGAACAGGGAAACGTATGGCTACACCTTC. This codes for CASSGNRETYGYTF.